The clone carrying this T cell receptor (beta chain) was detected a few times. Its specificity is unknown. MiXCR, applied by TCRdb to the PCR reads, yields one record per CDR3 protein. The sample carries around 480,000 distinct CDR3 sequences, about 26% recorded once. The data derive from a study of molecular identifiers for immune sequencing clone quantification. Study-level points and caveats: In CMV-specific effectors, clones above 20 copies held over 98% of molecules; naive, under 1%.

This CDR3 has 14 residues. CDR1 is SEHNR, CDR2 FQNEAQ, per germline (reference sequence). Trimming pared 6 bases from V and 8 bases from J, leaving 16 bases between. The sequence came from a human donor in good health. Some libraries in this study had Jurkat cell RNA spiked in. Sample: naive CD8+ T cells from blood, with Jurkat cell RNA spiked in. The subset is: FACS-sorted CD8+CD4-CCR7+CD45RA+ naive T cells. V is TRBV7-9 and J is TRBJ2-2; tentatively, D is TRBD2 (5 bases). CDR3 amino acids: CASRTGFGGGELFF. CDR3 coding DNA: TGTGCCAGCAGAACGGGATTCGGAGGTGGGGAGCTGTTTTTT.